A selection of T cell receptor beta chains follows, all from one sample in a study of T cell repertoires in cytomegalovirus infection. These receptors are not linked to any known antigen. TCRdb redid the calling of the reads with MiXCR, one entry per CDR3 protein. The sample lists about 700,000 distinct CDR3 sequences, around a third occurring once. This sample comprised cultured PBMCs, obtained from culture after CMV antigen stimulation. The receptors derive from a human donor in good health (CMV status not recorded). Some clones in this sample may be carry-over from other donors' samples. Both conserved end residues are part of each CDR3. The D gene is left open where the match is weak. Size values are once, few and many counts, or a class for expanded clones, and some rows have none.

clone_size j_call d_call v_call cdr3_aa cdr3_nt
- TRBJ2-7 - TRBV4-2 CASSQDLTGPANLPYEQYF TGTGCCAGCAGCCAAGATTTAACAGGACCAGCGAACCTTCCCTACGAGCAGTACTTC
many TRBJ1-3 TRBD1 TRBV7-2 CASSLGGTGGSGNTIYF TGTGCCAGCAGCTTAGGTGGGACAGGGGGCTCTGGAAACACCATATATTTT
many TRBJ1-5 TRBD1 TRBV7-9 CASSLSGTGENQPQHF TGTGCCAGCAGCTTATCTGGGACAGGGGAAAATCAGCCCCAGCATTTT
many TRBJ2-3 TRBD2 TRBV7-2 CASSSGLAGDGSDTQYF TGTGCCAGCAGCTCCGGACTAGCGGGAGACGGGTCAGATACGCAGTATTTT
- TRBJ2-5 TRBD2 TRBV6-6 CASSPSGSSGETQYF TGTGCCAGCAGCCCTAGCGGGAGCAGTGGAGAGACCCAGTACTTC
few TRBJ2-3 - TRBV4-2 CASSIRLASTDTQYF TGTGCCAGCAGCATCCGACTGGCTAGCACAGATACGCAGTATTTT
few TRBJ1-5 - TRBV19 CASRGTPNSNQPQHF TGTGCCAGTAGAGGGACACCTAATAGCAATCAGCCCCAGCATTTT
many TRBJ1-6 TRBD1 TRBV2 CASSEGTGENSPLHF TGTGCCAGCAGTGAAGGGACAGGGGAAAATTCACCCCTCCACTTT
- TRBJ1-1 - TRBV15 CATSRVTGGNTEAFF TGTGCCACCAGCAGAGTCACCGGGGGCAACACTGAAGCTTTCTTT
few TRBJ1-5 - TRBV12-3/TRBV12-4 CASRSGDIGNQPQHF TGTGCCAGCAGGAGTGGGGACATTGGCAATCAGCCCCAGCATTTT
- TRBJ2-7 - TRBV7-2 CASSFLQGYYEQYF TGTGCCAGCAGCTTTCTTCAGGGGTACTACGAGCAGTACTTC
- TRBJ1-3 - TRBV15 CATSGGGSRNTIYF TGTGCCACCAGCGGCGGGGGGTCTCGAAACACCATATATTTT
few TRBJ2-7 TRBD2 TRBV4-3 CASSQEGGTSAAYEQYF TGCGCCAGCAGCCAAGAAGGGGGGACTAGCGCCGCCTACGAGCAGTACTTC
- TRBJ2-1 - TRBV4-1 CASSHPLHDEQFF TGCGCCAGCAGCCACCCTCTTCACGATGAGCAGTTCTTC
many TRBJ2-7 TRBD2 TRBV7-2 CASSIGTSGSSLDSYEQYF TGTGCCAGCAGCATCGGGACTAGCGGGAGCTCATTGGACTCCTACGAGCAGTACTTC
- TRBJ2-2 - TRBV7-2 CASIGPGELFF TGTGCCAGCATTGGCCCCGGGGAGCTGTTTTTT
few TRBJ1-2 TRBD1 TRBV27 CASSPAGGTGNSRYTF TGTGCCAGCAGTCCCGCCGGGGGGACAGGGAACTCTCGCTACACCTTC
few TRBJ1-1 TRBD1 TRBV11-2 CASSSARGRTEAFF TGTGCCAGCAGCTCGGCCAGGGGGAGGACTGAAGCTTTCTTT
- TRBJ2-5 - TRBV7-6 CASRPSSGPQETQYF TGTGCCAGCAGACCGAGCTCAGGGCCCCAAGAGACCCAGTACTTC
few TRBJ1-1 - TRBV4-2 CASSQERGQKNTEAFF TGTGCCAGCAGCCAAGAGCGTGGACAGAAGAACACTGAAGCTTTCTTT
- TRBJ1-6 TRBD1 TRBV20-1 CSASRGWVSPLHF TGCAGTGCTAGCAGGGGGTGGGTTTCACCCCTCCACTTT
- TRBJ1-2 - TRBV5-4 CASSARLDGYTF TGTGCCAGCAGCGCTAGGTTGGACGGCTACACCTTC
- TRBJ2-5 TRBD2 TRBV18 CASSPPDSGGETQYF TGTGCCAGCTCACCACCGGACTCCGGGGGGGAGACCCAGTACTTC
- TRBJ1-6 - TRBV20-1 CSANVYNSPLHF TGCAGTGCGAACGTATATAATTCACCCCTCCACTTT
- TRBJ2-2 - TRBV6-1 CASRGGRDGELFF TGTGCCAGCAGGGGGGGGCGCGACGGGGAGCTGTTTTTT
- TRBJ2-7 - TRBV27 CASALGGPAYEQYF TGTGCCAGCGCCCTAGGCGGGCCCGCCTACGAGCAGTACTTC
few TRBJ2-3 - TRBV19 CASSIRLADTQYF TGTGCCAGTAGTATACGGCTGGCAGATACGCAGTATTTT
- TRBJ2-7 - TRBV6-2/TRBV6-3 CASSYSPDQGGYEQYF TGTGCCAGCAGTTACTCACCGGACCAGGGGGGTTACGAGCAGTACTTC
- TRBJ2-1 - TRBV7-2 CASSLASGIPVRDEQFF TGTGCCAGCAGCCTAGCATCGGGAATCCCTGTTAGGGATGAGCAGTTCTTC
- TRBJ2-3 TRBD2 TRBV20-1 CSASGLTRTDTQYF TGCAGTGCTTCGGGACTAACCCGCACAGATACGCAGTATTTT
- TRBJ2-7 TRBD2 TRBV11-2 CASSPRLAYLEQYF TGTGCCAGCAGCCCGCGACTAGCATATCTCGAGCAGTACTTC
many TRBJ2-7 - TRBV7-2 CASSFRDNYEQYF TGTGCCAGCAGCTTCCGGGACAACTACGAGCAGTACTTC
- TRBJ2-2 - TRBV7-9 CASSSARLRGPLRDTGELFF TGTGCCAGCAGCTCAGCCCGTTTACGGGGCCCGCTGAGGGACACCGGGGAGCTGTTTTTT
- TRBJ2-2 TRBD2 TRBV7-2 CASSFDVRTSVTGELFF TGTGCCAGCAGCTTTGACGTTAGGACTAGCGTAACCGGAGAGCTGTTTTTT
- TRBJ2-1 - TRBV15 CATSSDRLDEQFF TGTGCCACCAGCAGTGATCGACTGGACGAGCAGTTCTTC
- TRBJ1-5 - TRBV19 CASSILSGYGQPQHF TGTGCCAGTAGTATACTTTCTGGGTACGGTCAGCCCCAGCATTTT
few TRBJ2-7 - TRBV7-9 CASSPSDGTPYEQYF TGTGCCAGCAGCCCCTCGGACGGGACCCCCTACGAGCAGTACTTC
many TRBJ1-2 TRBD1 TRBV6-5 CASSYWTGAGYTF TGTGCCAGCAGTTACTGGACAGGGGCCGGCTACACCTTC
- TRBJ2-3 - TRBV7-9 CASSFERDTEQYF TGTGCCAGCAGCTTCGAAAGGGACACCGAGCAGTATTTT
- TRBJ2-5 TRBD2 TRBV11-2 CASSHRLAGGKETQYF TGTGCCAGCAGTCACAGACTAGCGGGAGGGAAAGAGACCCAGTACTTC
- TRBJ2-5 - TRBV12-3/TRBV12-4 CASSEWERETQYF TGTGCCAGCAGTGAATGGGAAAGAGAGACCCAGTACTTC
few TRBJ2-5 - TRBV7-2 CASSPPGTPRGETQYF TGTGCCAGCAGCCCCCCCGGAACCCCGCGGGGAGAGACCCAGTACTTC
- TRBJ2-2 TRBD2 TRBV19 CASSIGGGRYTGELFF TGTGCCAGTAGTATAGGAGGCGGGAGGTACACCGGGGAGCTGTTTTTT
- TRBJ2-5 - TRBV2 CASSDLGGARETQYF TGTGCCAGCAGTGACCTAGGAGGGGCTAGAGAGACCCAGTACTTC
- TRBJ1-5 - TRBV19 CASRTFHSNQPQHF TGTGCCAGTCGGACATTTCATAGCAATCAGCCCCAGCATTTT
- TRBJ1-4 - TRBV5-1 CASREDPWEKLFF TGCGCCAGCAGAGAAGACCCCTGGGAAAAACTGTTTTTT
few TRBJ2-7 - TRBV7-9 CASSPEGGTYEQYF TGTGCCAGCAGCCCAGAGGGGGGAACCTACGAGCAGTACTTC